This T cell receptor (beta chain) was retrieved from a study of blood T cell repertoires in COVID-19. Here immunoSEQ multiplex PCR was the method, and the copy in TCRdb shows in-frame clones only, minus some. This sample has roughly 200,000 clones; around 83% occur once, and the top ten carry just over 8.5%. Trimming cost V 3 bases and J 5 bases; bases outside gene matches: 12. Germline loops: CDR1 ENHRY, CDR2 SYGVKD. The CDR3 totals 16 residues. Sequencing was performed on peripheral blood. The sequence derives from a man between 40 and 49 years old with active or convalescent COVID-19. V usage is TRBV10-3 and J usage is TRBJ2-5; 7 bases are a match to TRBD1. The CDR3 sequence is CAISDPSTGVGETQYF. As DNA, the CDR3 is TGTGCCATCAGTGACCCTTCTACAGGGGTGGGGGAGACCCAGTACTTC.